The entry below gives a single TCR beta chain sequence along with its context. The entry originates in a study of blood T cell repertoires in COVID-19. As for the study in general: The origin of the acute and convalescent COVID-19 samples was the United States, Italy and Spain. Nucleic acid was either cDNA or gDNA, and it came from T cells, B-cell-depleted T cells, or PBMCs.

In the study's own analysis: Estimates of nucleated cell counts were drawn from the amplification of reference gene primers. Sequencing used immunoSEQ multiplex PCR; TCRdb keeps in-frame clones, though not all of them. From that table come the V and J calls and clone size; the DNA was used to work out D and trimming. The sample lists about 110,000 clones, about three quarters occurring once. The germline CDR1 and CDR2 sequences are SNHLY and FYNNEI. The CDR3 extends over 15 amino acids. Trimming removed 7 bases at V and 0 bases at J, with 15 bases between. The rearrangement links TRBV2 to TRBJ1-1; D not certain. Sample: peripheral blood. This sequence originates from a man between 65 and 79 years old with acute or convalescent COVID-19. The CDR3: CASKVQSTMNTEAFF. The CDR3 DNA is TGTGCCAGCAAGGTCCAGTCTACTATGAACACTGAAGCTTTCTTT.